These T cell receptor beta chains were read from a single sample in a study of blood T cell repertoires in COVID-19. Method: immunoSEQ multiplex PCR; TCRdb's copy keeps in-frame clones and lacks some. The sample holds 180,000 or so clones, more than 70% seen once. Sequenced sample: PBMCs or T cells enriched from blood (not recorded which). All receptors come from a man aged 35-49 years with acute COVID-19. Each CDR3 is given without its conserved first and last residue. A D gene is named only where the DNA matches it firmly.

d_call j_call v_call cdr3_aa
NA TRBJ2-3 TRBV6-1 ASSEVGSYTDTQY
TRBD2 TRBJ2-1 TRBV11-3 ASSSPASSGSDHEQF
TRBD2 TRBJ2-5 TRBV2 ASSESLAGAETQY
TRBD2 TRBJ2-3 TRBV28 ASRRLAGDWRDTQY
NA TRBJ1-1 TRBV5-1 ASSLFGTEAF
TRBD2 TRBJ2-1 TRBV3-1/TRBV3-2 ASSQAGLADTIVEQF
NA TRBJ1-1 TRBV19 ASSGSSGRTEAF
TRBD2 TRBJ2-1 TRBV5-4 ASSLGGIAGDNEQF
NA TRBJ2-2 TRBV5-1 ASSLSDGTIANTGELF
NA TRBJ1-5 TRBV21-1 ASSKVKTGTNQPQH
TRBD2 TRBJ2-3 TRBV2 ASRSGLAVYTQY
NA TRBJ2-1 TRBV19 ASSIGQGAYNEQF
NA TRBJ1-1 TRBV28 ASSTGQNTEAF
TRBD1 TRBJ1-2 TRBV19 ASSMEDREGSGYT
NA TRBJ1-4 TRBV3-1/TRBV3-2 ASSVHREGNEKLF
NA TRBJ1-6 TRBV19 ASNPSLGRNSPLH
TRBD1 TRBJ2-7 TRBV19 ASTDPGQGFHEQY
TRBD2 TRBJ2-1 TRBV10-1 ASSDTLAGDEQF
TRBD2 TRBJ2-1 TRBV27 ASSLGLAGVYEQF
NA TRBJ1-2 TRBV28 ATHLRGYYGYT
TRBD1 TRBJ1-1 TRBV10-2 ASLRQGNTEAF
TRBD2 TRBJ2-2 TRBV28 ASSYRTPGLAVIANTGELF
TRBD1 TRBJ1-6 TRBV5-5 ASSSGTDFLGSPLH
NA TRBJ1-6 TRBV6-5 ASSYTTRTSLH
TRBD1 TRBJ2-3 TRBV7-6 ASSLTGPTDTQY
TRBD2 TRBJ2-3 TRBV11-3 ASSGLAGYRGTDTQY
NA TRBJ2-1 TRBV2 ASRRDLDEQF
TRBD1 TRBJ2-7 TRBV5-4 ASSRFKGPGQGLYEQY
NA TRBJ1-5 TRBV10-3 ATKTTDGVLWPQH
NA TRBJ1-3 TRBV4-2 ASSPIKVGLIDSGNTIY
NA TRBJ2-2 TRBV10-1 ASRRDTGELF
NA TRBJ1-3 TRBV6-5 ASRRTVTGNTIY
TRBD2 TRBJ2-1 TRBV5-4 ASSLIAGGPGNEQF
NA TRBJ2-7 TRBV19 ASSIGVFYEQY
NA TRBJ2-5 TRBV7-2 ASSSLRETQY
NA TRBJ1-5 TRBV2 ASSGYLGGRSQPQH
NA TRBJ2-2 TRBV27 ASSFSGGWGGELF
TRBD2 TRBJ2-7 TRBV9 ASSVEGGSGEQY
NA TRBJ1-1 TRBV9 ASSAGLQENTEAF
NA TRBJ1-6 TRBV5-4 ASSLQGEPLH
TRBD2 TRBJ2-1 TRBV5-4 ASSTGGESYNEQF
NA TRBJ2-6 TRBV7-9 ASSLTAGANVLT
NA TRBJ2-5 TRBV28 ASSSAGARRRETQY
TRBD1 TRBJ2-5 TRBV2 ASSEWSRGLGTQY
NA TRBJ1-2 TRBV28 ASSPPGTHYGYT
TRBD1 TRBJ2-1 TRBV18 ASSLRTGGSDEQF
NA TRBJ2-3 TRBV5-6 ASSLGRTDTQY
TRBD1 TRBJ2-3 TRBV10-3 AISRTGGDTQY
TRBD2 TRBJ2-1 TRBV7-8 ASSLGVSGSYSRGEQF
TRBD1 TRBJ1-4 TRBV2 ASSGQGVSTNEKLF
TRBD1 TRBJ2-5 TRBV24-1 ATSDRGQKETQY
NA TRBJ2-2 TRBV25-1 ASSDPPGQRPNTGELF
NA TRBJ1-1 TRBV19 ASSIGVSGTEAF
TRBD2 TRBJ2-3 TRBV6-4 ASSDSSSGPSREQY
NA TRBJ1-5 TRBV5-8 ASSLRVSNQPQH
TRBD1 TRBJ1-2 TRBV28 ASSPDRDYGYT
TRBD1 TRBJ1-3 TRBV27 ASSFLEGAFGNTIY
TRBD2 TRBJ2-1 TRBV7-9 ASSVGLAVNEQF